This is a list of T cell receptor beta chains from one sample in a study of Graves' ophthalmopathy and Graves' hyperthyroidism. A single record per CDR3 protein comes from TCRdb applying MiXCR to the multiplex PCR reads. Here the sample spans 350,000 to 400,000 distinct CDR3 sequences, about 16% being singletons. The specimen sequenced was peripheral blood. The origin of the receptors is a woman aged 18-29 years with Graves' ophthalmopathy. Both conserved end residues are part of each CDR3. D genes are given only for firm matches. Only some rows state a clone size, as once, few, many or a class for expanded clones.

CDR3nt	CDR3aa	v_gene	j_gene	abundance	d_gene
TGCGCCAGCAGCTCCCCCCAGATAGCGGGCCAAGAGACCCAGTACTTC	CASSSPQIAGQETQYF	TRBV5-1	TRBJ2-5	NA	TRBD2
TGTGCCAGCAGTTCTACGACAGGGTGGAATGAGCAGTTCTTC	CASSSTTGWNEQFF	TRBV12-3/TRBV12-4	TRBJ2-1	many	TRBD1
TGTGCCAGCAGCCGAAGGGGTAACAGGGGAGAGACCCAGTACTTC	CASSRRGNRGETQYF	TRBV11-2	TRBJ2-5	NA	TRBD1
TGTGCCTGGAGTGTAGCGGGGGATCAGCCCCAGCATTTT	CAWSVAGDQPQHF	TRBV30	TRBJ1-5	many	NA
TGTGCCAGCAGCTTGTTCGGGGGCCAGCCCCAGCATTTT	CASSLFGGQPQHF	TRBV7-9	TRBJ1-5	NA	NA
TGTGCAAGCAGTTTGACAGGGACGAACACTGAAGATTTCTTT	CASSLTGTNTEDFF	TRBV6-5	TRBJ1-1	NA	TRBD1
TGTGCCAGCAGATTGGGCCGACTAGCGGGGTTCACAGATACGCAGTATTTT	CASRLGRLAGFTDTQYF	TRBV28	TRBJ2-3	NA	TRBD2
TGTGCCAGCAGCCCGGGGACTTTGGAGCAGTACTTC	CASSPGTLEQYF	TRBV12-3/TRBV12-4	TRBJ2-7	many	NA
TGTGCCAGCAGAAGGACGGGTCGGGTTGAAGCTTTCTTT	CASRRTGRVEAFF	TRBV11-2	TRBJ1-1	NA	NA
TGTGCCAGCAGCCGAATAGTTGTCCCCGGACGGTCCTCTGGAAACACCATATATTTT	CASSRIVVPGRSSGNTIYF	TRBV11-1	TRBJ1-3	few	NA
TGCAGTGCTAGTGGAGATTATAATTCACCCCTCCACTTT	CSASGDYNSPLHF	TRBV20-1	TRBJ1-6	many	NA
TGTGCCAGCAGCCAACGAGGAGAGAACACTGAAGCTTTCTTT	CASSQRGENTEAFF	TRBV6-1	TRBJ1-1	many	NA
TGCAGCGTTGAAGCTAGGTTAAACTATGGCTACACCTTC	CSVEARLNYGYTF	TRBV29-1	TRBJ1-2	many	NA
TGTGCCAGCCAGAGAATAAGGGGCACTGAAGCTTTCTTT	CASQRIRGTEAFF	TRBV6-1	TRBJ1-1	NA	NA
TGCGCCAGCAGTCCTGACCCGGGAGCCCAAGAGACCCAGTACTTC	CASSPDPGAQETQYF	TRBV5-1	TRBJ2-5	many	NA
TGTGCCAGCAGTTTTGACACGAGGCAGCCCCAGCATTTT	CASSFDTRQPQHF	TRBV27	TRBJ1-5	many	NA
TGCGCCAGCAGCTTCTCGGGCCTTGACTACGAGCAGTACTTC	CASSFSGLDYEQYF	TRBV5-1	TRBJ2-7	NA	NA
TGTGCCAGCAGCTTTGGGACTAGCGGGGTGCCGGAAGAGACCCAGTACTTC	CASSFGTSGVPEETQYF	TRBV11-2	TRBJ2-5	many	TRBD2
TGTGCCAGCAGTGACGTCACACCCGAAGCTTTCTTT	CASSDVTPEAFF	TRBV6-1	TRBJ1-1	many	NA
TGTGCCAGCAGCTTATCGGACCGAACCTACGAGCAGTACTTC	CASSLSDRTYEQYF	TRBV7-6	TRBJ2-7	many	NA
TGTGCCTGGAGTCCTGGGCCTATAGGGAGCTCCTACGAGCAGTACTTC	CAWSPGPIGSSYEQYF	TRBV30	TRBJ2-7	few	NA
TGTGCCAGCAGTTACATGCCAACTGAAGCTTTCTTT	CASSYMPTEAFF	TRBV6-2/TRBV6-3	TRBJ1-1	many	NA
TGCAAGGGATTGGGACACACTGAAGCTTTCTTT	CKGLGHTEAFF	TRBV20-1	TRBJ1-1	many	NA
TGTGCCAGCAGTTTATCGCCGGGGAACACCGGGGAGCTGTTTTTT	CASSLSPGNTGELFF	TRBV27	TRBJ2-2	many	NA
TGTGCCAGCAGGCTCCGGGACAGGGTTTACGAGCAATACTTC	CASRLRDRVYEQYF	TRBV6-1	TRBJ2-7	NA	TRBD1
TGTGCCAGCACCAGCCGGGATCCCCCCGGGCAGCCCCAGCATTTT	CASTSRDPPGQPQHF	TRBV6-5	TRBJ1-5	many	NA
TGTGCCAGCAGTTCGGACAGGTGGGGGAAGTTAGACTATGGCTACACCTTC	CASSSDRWGKLDYGYTF	TRBV27	TRBJ1-2	many	TRBD1
TGTGCCAGCAGCCAAGATCGTGGGGGTTGGGTCTTT	CASSQDRGGWVF	TRBV4-2	TRBJ1-6	many	NA
TGTGCCAGCAGTTCCCCCCTGGGGAGGGTAGAGACCCAGTACTTC	CASSSPLGRVETQYF	TRBV28	TRBJ2-5	NA	TRBD2
TGTGCCAGCAGGAAAGAGGGACAGGGGCAGGGACAGCCCCAGCATTTT	CASRKEGQGQGQPQHF	TRBV12-3/TRBV12-4	TRBJ1-5	many	TRBD1
TGTGCCAGCAGCTTAGCTGTGACTAGCGTAGAGACCCAGTACTTC	CASSLAVTSVETQYF	TRBV7-2	TRBJ2-5	NA	TRBD2
TGTGCCAGCAGTCCTCCCCGGGGGGTCCATTACGAGCAGTACTTC	CASSPPRGVHYEQYF	TRBV12-3/TRBV12-4	TRBJ2-7	NA	TRBD2